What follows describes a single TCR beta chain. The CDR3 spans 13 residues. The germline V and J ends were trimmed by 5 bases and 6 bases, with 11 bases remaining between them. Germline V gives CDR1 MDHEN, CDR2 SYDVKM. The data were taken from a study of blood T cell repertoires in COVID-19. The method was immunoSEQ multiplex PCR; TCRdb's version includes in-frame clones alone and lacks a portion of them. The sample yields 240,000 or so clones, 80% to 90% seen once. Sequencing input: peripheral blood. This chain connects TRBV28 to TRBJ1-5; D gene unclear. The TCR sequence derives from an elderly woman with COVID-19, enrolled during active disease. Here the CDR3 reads CASSRTTSQPQHF. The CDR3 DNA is TGTGCCAGCAGTCGGACTACCAGTCAGCCCCAGCATTTT.